The 14 T cell receptor beta chains in this list originate from one sample, sequenced in a study of T-cell reconstitution after alpha-beta-depleted transplantation in children. Molecular barcoding with unique molecular identifiers was used for the TCRbeta library. Using its own MiXCR run on the PCR reads, TCRdb lists one record per CDR3 protein. The sample lists around 130,000 distinct CDR3 sequences; about 9.6% were seen once. The material sequenced was PBMCs, mostly from graft donor cells, taken 180 days after TCRalphabeta/CD19-depleted stem cell transplant. All receptors come from a girl under two years old who had a stem cell transplant for combined immunodeficiency, so the T cells may come from the graft donor.

This clonotype turned up a few times. The rearrangement joins TRBV12-3 or TRBV12-4 to TRBJ1-4; D may be TRBD1 (5 bases). This CDR3 has 16 amino acids. V was clipped by 5 bases and J by 10 bases, with 23 bases between them. CDR3 in DNA: TGTGCCAGCAGTCGTAATACGGGGCAGTTGGGGGGAAAACTGTTTTTT. This gives the protein CASSRNTGQLGGKLFF.

This clonotype occurred a few times. This sequence joins TRBV5-1 and TRBJ1-1, with TRBD1 as a possible D gene (6 bases). The CDR3 contains 14 residues. Trimming pared 4 bases from V and 0 bases from J, leaving 10 bases between. The germline gives CDR1 SGHRS, CDR2 YFSETQ. The CDR3 nucleotides read TGCGCCAGCAGCCAGGGGATTGTGAACACTGAAGCTTTCTTT. It specifies CASSQGIVNTEAFF.

This clonotype was observed once. The chain combines TRBV7-9 with TRBJ2-7; D may match TRBD1 or TRBD2 (6 bases each). V gave up 3 bases and J gave up 6 bases, with 12 bases separating them. The CDR3 spans 13 residues. In germline, CDR1 is SEHNR, CDR2 FQNEAQ (reference sequence). The CDR3 is CASSFPGGGEQYF. CDR3 nucleotide sequence: TGTGCCAGCAGCTTTCCTGGAGGGGGCGAGCAGTACTTC.

The rearrangement uses TRBV12-3 or TRBV12-4 and TRBJ2-1, with D possibly matching TRBD1 (7 bases). Deletions cut 1 base from V and 8 bases from J, with 18 bases between. CDR3 size: 16 residues. CDR3 DNA sequence: TGTGCCAGCAGTTTAGGGAGGGGCAGGGGGAGTCATGAGCAGTTCTTC. It codes for CASSLGRGRGSHEQFF.

Comment on this clonotype: Mismatch with germline at one junction end may stem from a read error. The V call is TRBV6-2 or TRBV6-3, the J call TRBJ2-5; 12 bases align to TRBD2. This CDR3 is 16 amino acids long. Germline V gene sequence: CDR1 MNHEY, CDR2 SVGEGT. The CDR3 loop reads CATSSTSGGTQETQYF. DNA of the CDR3: TGTGCCACCAGTTCGACTAGCGGGGGAACCCAAGAGACCCAGTACTTC.

This sequence joins TRBV12-3 or TRBV12-4 and TRBJ2-7; TRBD1 or TRBD2 may be the D gene (5 bases each). The CDR3 contains 12 residues. V was shortened by 6 bases and J by 5 bases, with 11 bases between the two germline ends. The CDR3 loop reads CASSPGTHEQYF. CDR3 nucleotide sequence: TGTGCCAGCAGCCCCGGGACCCACGAGCAGTACTTC.

The rearrangement joins TRBV25-1 to TRBJ2-7; no reliable D call. This CDR3 has 10 residues. CDR1 MGHDK and CDR2 SYGVNS come from the germline V gene. Deletions cut 8 bases from V and 2 bases from J, with 4 bases between. The CDR3 nucleotides read TGTGCCAGCGGCACCTACGAGCAGTACTTC. Residues: CASGTYEQYF.

The chain couples TRBV27 to TRBJ2-1, with TRBD2 identical over 7 bases. The CDR3 contains 14 residues. V shed 3 bases, J shed 5 bases, and the junction held 4 bases outside the gene matches. Germline V gene data show CDR1 as MNHEY and CDR2 as SMNVEV (reference sequence). DNA for the CDR3: TGTGCCAGCAGTTTTGGGCTAGCGGACAATGAGCAGTTCTTC. It codes for CASSFGLADNEQFF.

This rearrangement joins TRBV28 to TRBJ2-7, with D perhaps TRBD1 or TRBD2 (6 bases each). This CDR3 spans 13 amino acids. Deletions cut 8 bases from V and 4 bases from J, with 15 bases between. Germline-derived CDR1 and CDR2 are MDHEN and SYDVKM. CDR3 in DNA: TGTGCCAGCGAAGGAGGGGGGAGGTACGAGCAGTACTTC. Translating it yields CASEGGGRYEQYF. The full variable domain, its missing parts supplied by reference TRBV28 and TRBJ2-7, is DVKVTQSSRYLVKRTGEKVFLECVQDMDHENMFWYRQDPGLGLRLIYFSYDVKMKEKGDIPEGYSVSREKKERFSLILESASTNQTSMYLCASEGGGRYEQYFGPGTRLTVT.

This clonotype has a handful of counts. The chain couples TRBV7-2 to TRBJ1-2, with TRBD1 matching over 7 bases. CDR1 SGHTA and CDR2 FQGNSA come from the germline V gene. The junction had 6 bases not matched to a gene; V was cut back by 5 bases and J by 6 bases. The CDR3 length is 13 residues. The CDR3 region is CASSKRQGDGYTF. The CDR3 bases are TGTGCCAGCAGCAAACGACAGGGAGATGGCTACACCTTC.

This clonotype occurred a few times. The gene calls are TRBV20-1 and TRBJ2-1, with D unclear. CDR3 length equals 12 residues. The germline V and J ends were trimmed by 6 bases and 5 bases, with 11 bases remaining between them. Germline V gene data show CDR1 as DFQATT and CDR2 as SNEGSKA (reference sequence). DNA for the CDR3: TGCAGTGCCACCCGACCGAACAATGAGCAGTTCTTC. As protein: CSATRPNNEQFF.

The table lists this clonotype with a few counts. The rearrangement links TRBV7-2 to TRBJ1-5; D gene uncertain. CDR3 length: 15 residues. Germline-derived CDR1 and CDR2 are SGHTA and FQGNSA. V gave up 5 bases and J gave up 6 bases, with 17 bases separating them. The DNA of the CDR3 is TGTGCCAGCAGCCTTTCAGGAGGGCTGAGTCAGCCCCAGCATTTT. This sequence encodes CASSLSGGLSQPQHF.

This clonotype was counted only a few times. The rearrangement joins TRBV4-3 to TRBJ2-5; D gene unclear. This CDR3 contains 14 residues. Germline lookup yields CDR1 LGHNA and CDR2 YSLEER. V was trimmed by 0 bases and J by 5 bases, leaving 10 bases between them. The CDR3 loop reads CASSQDWHTETQYF. The CDR3 region has the DNA TGCGCCAGCAGCCAAGACTGGCATACGGAGACCCAGTACTTC.

Ten or more counts support this clonotype. The chain recombines TRBV29-1 with TRBJ2-7; maybe TRBD1 (6 bases). CDR3 size: 14 residues. Germline-derived CDR1 and CDR2 are SQVTM and ANQGSEA. Trimming removed 5 bases from V and 5 bases from J, with 19 bases in between. CDR3 DNA sequence: TGCAGCGTTTCCCTCTTCAGGGGCGAAAACGAGCAGTACTTC. Translation gives CSVSLFRGENEQYF.